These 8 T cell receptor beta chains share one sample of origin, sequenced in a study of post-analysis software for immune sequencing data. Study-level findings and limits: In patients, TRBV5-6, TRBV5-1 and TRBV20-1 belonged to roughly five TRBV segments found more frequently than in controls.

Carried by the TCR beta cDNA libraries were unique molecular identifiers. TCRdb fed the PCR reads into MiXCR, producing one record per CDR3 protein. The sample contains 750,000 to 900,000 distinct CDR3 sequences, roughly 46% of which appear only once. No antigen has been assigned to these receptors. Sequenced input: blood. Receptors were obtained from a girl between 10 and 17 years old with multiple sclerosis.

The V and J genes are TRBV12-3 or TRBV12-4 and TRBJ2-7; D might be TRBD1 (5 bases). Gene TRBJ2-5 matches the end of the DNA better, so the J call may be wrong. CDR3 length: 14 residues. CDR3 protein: CASRILGVEETQYF. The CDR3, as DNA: TGTGCCAGCAGGATCCTAGGGGTGGAAGAGACCCAGTACTTC.

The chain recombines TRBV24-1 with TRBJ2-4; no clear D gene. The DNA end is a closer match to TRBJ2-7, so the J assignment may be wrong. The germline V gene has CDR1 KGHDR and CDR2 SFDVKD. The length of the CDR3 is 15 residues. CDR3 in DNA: TGTGCCACCAGTGAACCCGAGCCGCCATCCTACGAGCAGTACTTC. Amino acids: CATSEPEPPSYEQYF.

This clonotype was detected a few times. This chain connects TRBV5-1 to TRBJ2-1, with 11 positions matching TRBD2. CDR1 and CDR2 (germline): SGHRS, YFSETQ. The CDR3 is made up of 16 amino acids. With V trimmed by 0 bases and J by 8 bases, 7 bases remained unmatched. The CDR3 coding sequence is TGCGCCAGCAGCTTGGGGTTGACTAGCGGGACTGATGAGCAGTTCTTC. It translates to CASSLGLTSGTDEQFF. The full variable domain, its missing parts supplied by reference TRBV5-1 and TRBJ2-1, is KAGVTQTPRYLIKTRGQQVTLSCSPISGHRSVSWYQQTPGQGLQFLFEYFSETQRNKGNFPGRFSGRQFSNSRSEMNVSTLELGDSALYLCASSLGLTSGTDEQFFGPGTRLTVL.

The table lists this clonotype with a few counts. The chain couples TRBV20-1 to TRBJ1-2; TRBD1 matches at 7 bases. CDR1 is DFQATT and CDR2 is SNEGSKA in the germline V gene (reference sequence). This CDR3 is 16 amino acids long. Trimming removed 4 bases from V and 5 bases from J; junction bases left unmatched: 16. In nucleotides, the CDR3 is TGCAGTGCTACCCGGATGGGAGGGGGCGCAGGGTATGGCTACACCTTC. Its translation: CSATRMGGGAGYGYTF.

DNA of the CDR3: TGTGCCAGCACCAGGCGGGGAGGGGAGACTGAAGCTTTCTTT. This sequence encodes CASTRRGGETEAFF. The chain uses TRBV6-5 and TRBJ1-1, with D perhaps matching TRBD1 (5 bases). Germline CDR1 is MNHEY and CDR2 is SVGAGI. Deletions cut 7 bases from V and 5 bases from J, with 17 bases between. The CDR3 is 14 residues long.

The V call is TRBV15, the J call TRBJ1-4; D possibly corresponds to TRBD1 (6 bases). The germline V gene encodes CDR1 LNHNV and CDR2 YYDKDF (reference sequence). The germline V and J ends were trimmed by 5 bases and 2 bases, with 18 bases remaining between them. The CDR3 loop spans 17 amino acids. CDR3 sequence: CATSGDIPRRTNEKLFF. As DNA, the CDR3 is TGTGCCACCAGCGGGGACATCCCCCGGAGGACTAATGAAAAACTGTTTTTT.

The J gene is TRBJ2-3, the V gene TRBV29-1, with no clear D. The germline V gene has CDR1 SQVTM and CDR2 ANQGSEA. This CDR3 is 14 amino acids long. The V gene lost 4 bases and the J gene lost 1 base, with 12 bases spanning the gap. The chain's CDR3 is CSVGWPAGTDTQYF. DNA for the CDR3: TGCAGCGTTGGTTGGCCAGCTGGCACAGATACGCAGTATTTT.

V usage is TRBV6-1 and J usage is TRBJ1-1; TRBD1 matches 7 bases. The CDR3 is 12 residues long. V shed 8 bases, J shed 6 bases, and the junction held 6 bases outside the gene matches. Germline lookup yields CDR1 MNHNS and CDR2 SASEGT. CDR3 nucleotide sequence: TGTGCCAGCGGAGACAGGGAGGCTGAAGCTTTCTTT. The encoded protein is CASGDREAEAFF.